This TCR beta chain was found in a study of post-analysis software for immune sequencing data. Overall study findings and caveats: With F measure, samples from one preparation batch clustered together strongly. Five or six TRBV segments were more frequent in patients than controls; TRBV5-6, TRBV5-1 and TRBV20-1 belonged to this group.

Worth noting for this clonotype: Its antigen is not known.

Every TCR beta cDNA library bore unique molecular identifiers. There were roughly 0.85 to 11 million T cells, and about 540,000 cDNA molecules came from them. MiXCR, applied by TCRdb to the PCR reads, yields one record per CDR3 protein. The profile shows 650,000 to 900,000 distinct CDR3 sequences, around 46% of them singletons. CDR1 and CDR2 (germline): SGHTA, FQGNSA. The CDR3 is 17 amino acids. V was clipped by 1 base and J by 5 bases, with 17 bases between them. Input material: blood. J is TRBJ2-2 and V is TRBV7-2; D perhaps matches TRBD1 (7 bases). This sequence was found in a girl between 5 and 17 years old with multiple sclerosis. The CDR3 reads CASSLEWRGLRTGELFF. CDR3 sequence (DNA): TGTGCCAGCAGCTTAGAGTGGAGGGGGCTAAGGACCGGGGAGCTGTTTTTT.